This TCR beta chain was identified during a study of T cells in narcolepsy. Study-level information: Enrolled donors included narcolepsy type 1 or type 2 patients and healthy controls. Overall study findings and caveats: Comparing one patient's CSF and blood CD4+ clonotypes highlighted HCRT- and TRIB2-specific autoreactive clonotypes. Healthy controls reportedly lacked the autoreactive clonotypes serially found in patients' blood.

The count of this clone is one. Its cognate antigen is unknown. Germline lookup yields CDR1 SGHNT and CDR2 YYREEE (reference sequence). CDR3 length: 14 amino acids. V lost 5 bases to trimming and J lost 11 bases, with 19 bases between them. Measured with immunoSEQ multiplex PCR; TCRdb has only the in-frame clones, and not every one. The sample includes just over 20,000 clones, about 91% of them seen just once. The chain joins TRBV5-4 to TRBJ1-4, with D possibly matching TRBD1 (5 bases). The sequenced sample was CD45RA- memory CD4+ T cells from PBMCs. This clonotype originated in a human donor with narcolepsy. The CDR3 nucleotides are TGTGCCAGCAGTCCCCAGGGAGGTTCCGGGAAACTGTTTTTT. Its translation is CASSPQGGSGKLFF.